This TCR beta chain was found in a study of blood T cell repertoires in COVID-19 (dated by TCRdb to about 2020). In terms of the full investigation: The collaborator samples originated in the United States, Italy and Spain and spanned the acute and convalescent phases of COVID-19. The prospective study material was composed of cDNA or gDNA derived from T cells, B-cell-depleted T cells, or PBMCs. Subjects who had been exposed to COVID-19, were actively infected with it, or had recovered from it provided the deeply sampled blood TCRbeta repertoires that made up the dataset. A freely available public database, intended as a resource for researchers studying the immune response to SARS-CoV-2, is where the repertoires were released. The samples were drawn from two sources: the first 160 participants of the ongoing ImmuneRACE study, and over 950 subjects contributed by 6 global collaborators. A de-identified subject ID, COVID-19 status, age in years and sex were almost always included in the sample metadata. Where available, HLA class I and class II types were obtained from metadata supplied by the sample provider rather than from assay-based typing. Study-wide conclusions, independent of this receptor: The amount of clinical and demographic metadata varied by source and participant and was provided uncurated.

Each collaborating institution followed its own protocols to collect whole blood in K2EDTA tubes. For TCRbeta analysis, collaborators shipped samples as frozen whole blood, isolated PBMCs, or DNA extracted from either of those sample types. Sequences PRHDT (CDR1) and FYEKMQ (CDR2) are obtained from the germline V gene (reference sequence). The germline V and J ends show losses of 5 bases and 3 bases respectively, and no gene match explains 7 bases of the junction. The CDR3 contains 15 residues, cysteine and phenylalanine counted. Solely the CDR3 DNA is kept, with 45 bases framed from the first base. The immunoSEQ Assay, a bias-controlled multiplex PCR, was used to amplify TCRbeta CDR3 regions from genomic DNA. As for the authors' bioinformatics: The number of nucleated cells in each sample was estimated from the amplification of reference gene primers within the assay. To quantify the absolute abundance of each unique TCRbeta CDR3 rearrangement, sequence reads were collapsed and filtered. Productive Simpson clonality was computed per sample as the square root of Simpson's diversity index over productive rearrangements. TCRdb holds this immuneACCESS table with in-frame rearrangements only. Some clones are missing; in checked studies, unresolved V genes explain under half, and the rest has no known cause. V and J calls and clone size are given by that table; D and trimming were obtained from the DNA. The sample table holds 70,000 or so clones, of which 78% were seen once. The ten most abundant clones make up 15% to 19% of the sample.

In its sample, this clone was seen once. This receptor's antigen is unknown. No base quality values were provided; no much bigger clone lies one nucleotide off. The chain is made from TRBV13 and TRBJ2-5; 9 central bases correspond to TRBD2. The sample was peripheral blood. This TCR came from a human donor in a cohort sampled during active COVID-19. The CDR3 reads CASSQGLATKETQYF. The bases are TGTGCCAGCAGCCAGGGACTAGCCACCAAAGAGACCCAGTACTTC.